This entry features one T cell receptor (beta chain) sequence. These data originate in a study of cytomegalovirus exposure and HLA in healthy donors. PCR was performed using 60 Vbeta and 13 Jbeta primers. Libraries were prepared by immunoSEQ multiplex PCR; TCRdb keeps only in-frame clonotypes and omits some of them. The sample has 80,000 to 95,000 clones; about 60% are singletons. Germline V gene lookup returns CDR1 MGHRA and CDR2 YSYEKL. The CDR3 length is 15 residues. J gave up 8 bases and V 2 bases, and 10 bases lay outside the gene matches. This sequence joins TRBV4-1 and TRBJ1-2; 8 nucleotides line up with TRBD1. Input material: PBMCs. The receptor's source is a woman aged 25 to 39 in good health and CMV-seronegative. DNA for the CDR3: TGCGCCAGCAGCCAACAGGGCGACAGGGGAAGAGGCTACACCTTC. Encoded protein: CASSQQGDRGRGYTF.